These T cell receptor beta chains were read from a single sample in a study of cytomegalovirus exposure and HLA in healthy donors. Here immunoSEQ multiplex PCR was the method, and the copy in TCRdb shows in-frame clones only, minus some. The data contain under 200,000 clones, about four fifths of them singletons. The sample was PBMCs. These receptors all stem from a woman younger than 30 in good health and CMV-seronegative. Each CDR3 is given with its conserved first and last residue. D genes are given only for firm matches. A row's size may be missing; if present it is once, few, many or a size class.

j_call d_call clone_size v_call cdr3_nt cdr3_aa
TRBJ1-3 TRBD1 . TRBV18 TGTGCCAGCTCATCCACTACAAGACAGGGGAAAGGAAACACCATATATTTT CASSSTTRQGKGNTIYF
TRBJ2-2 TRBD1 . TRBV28 TGTGCCAGCAGTGGACAGGGGGCTGGAACCGGGGAGCTGTTTTTT CASSGQGAGTGELFF
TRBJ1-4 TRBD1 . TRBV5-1 TGCGCCAGCAGTCCTGACAGGGGGCTTGGAAAACTGTTTTTT CASSPDRGLGKLFF
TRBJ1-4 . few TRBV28 TGTGCCAGCAGTTTATCAGGGTCTGGGGAAAAACTGTTTTTT CASSLSGSGEKLFF
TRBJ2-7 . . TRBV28 TGTGCCAGCAGTCCCAGGACAGTAGCCTACGAGCAGTACTTC CASSPRTVAYEQYF
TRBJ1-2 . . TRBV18 TGTGCCAGCTCACCAGACAGTAACTATGGCTACACCTTC CASSPDSNYGYTF
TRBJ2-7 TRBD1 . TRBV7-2 TGTGCCAGCAGCTTAGCGGGACAGGGACCCTACGAGCAGTACTTC CASSLAGQGPYEQYF
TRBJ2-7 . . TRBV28 TGTGCCAGCAGTCTCTATTTTCAAGGGGATACCCACGAGCAGTACTTC CASSLYFQGDTHEQYF
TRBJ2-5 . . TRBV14 TGTGCCAGCAGCCAATTCGGCGGACTCTCGGAGACCCAGTACTTC CASSQFGGLSETQYF
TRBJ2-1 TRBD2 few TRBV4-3 TGCGCCAGCAGCCAAGACCCAAGCGGGGGCTCCTACAATGAGCAGTTCTTC CASSQDPSGGSYNEQFF
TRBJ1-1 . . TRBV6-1 TGTGCCAGCACCGGTAAAGGAGCGGACACTGAAGCTTTCTTT CASTGKGADTEAFF
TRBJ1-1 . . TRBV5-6 TGTGCCAGCAGCTATCCAGGGTTGGCGTACACTGAAGCTTTCTTT CASSYPGLAYTEAFF
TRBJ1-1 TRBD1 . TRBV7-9 TGTGCCAGCAGCTCAGACAGGGGGCCCCGGAGGGACACTGAAGCTTTCTTT CASSSDRGPRRDTEAFF
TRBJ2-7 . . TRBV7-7 TGTGCCAGCAGCCCCTCGGACAGCTACGAGCAGTACTTC CASSPSDSYEQYF
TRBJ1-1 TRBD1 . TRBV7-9 TGTGCCAGCAGCTACCCCCAGGGGGCTGCGCCTGAAGCTTTCTTT CASSYPQGAAPEAFF
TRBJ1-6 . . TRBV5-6 TGTGCCAGCAGCTCGTCAGGGATAAATTCACCCCTCCACTTT CASSSSGINSPLHF